Listed below are T cell receptor beta chains from one sample, sequenced in a study of technical replicates of blood from a handful of donors. Generated by immunoSEQ multiplex PCR, the TCRdb table keeps only in-frame clones and is missing some. The sample has some 70,000 clones, roughly 90% seen once. Sequences were obtained from PBMCs. The source is a human donor in good health. Some clones in this sample may be carry-over from other donors' samples. The CDR3 runs from the conserved cysteine through the conserved F or W. Each record gives: J gene, clone size, V gene, D gene, CDR3 DNA, CDR3 protein. A D gene is named only where the DNA matches it firmly. Where a row states a size, it is once, few, many or the class of an expanded clone; other rows omit it.

TRBJ2-2 . TRBV5-6 . TGTGCCAGCTCACCCCCTCCGGGAGTATCTAACACCGGGGAGCTGTTTTTT CASSPPPGVSNTGELFF
TRBJ1-3 . TRBV9 . TGTGCCAGCAGCGTAGACGGGACTGGAAACACCATATATTTT CASSVDGTGNTIYF
TRBJ2-6 . TRBV13 . TGTGCCAGCAGCCTGACAGTTCACCCAACCTCTGGGGCCAACGTCCTGACTTTC CASSLTVHPTSGANVLTF
TRBJ2-7 . TRBV4-3 TRBD2 TGCGCCAGCAGCCAAGAAGGCGGGAGTTTTTACGAGCAGTACTTC CASSQEGGSFYEQYF
TRBJ2-2 once TRBV6-5 . TGTGCCAGCAGTTTGGGACAAGGGCGCACCGGGGAGCTGTTTTTT CASSLGQGRTGELFF
TRBJ2-5 . TRBV6-1 . TGTGCCAGCAGTCCACTCCGGGGTCCAGAGACCCAGTACTTC CASSPLRGPETQYF
TRBJ1-2 . TRBV7-8 . TGTGCCAGCAGCCTAGGGGGGCTCCCTTACGTCTATGGCTACACCTTC CASSLGGLPYVYGYTF
TRBJ1-6 . TRBV5-1 TRBD1 TGCGCCAGCAGCTCGACAGGGGGTTCACCCCTCCACTTT CASSSTGGSPLHF
TRBJ1-3 . TRBV20-1 . TGCAGTGCTTATTCTGGAAACACCATATATTTT CSAYSGNTIYF
TRBJ2-3 . TRBV7-8 TRBD2 TGTGCCAGCAGCTTAGGACTAGCGGGGGGAGCAGATACGCAGTATTTT CASSLGLAGGADTQYF
TRBJ1-5 . TRBV23-1 . TGCGCCAGCAGTCAATCGATCTCCGGGGTCAACAATCAGCCCCAGCATTTT CASSQSISGVNNQPQHF
TRBJ2-7 . TRBV7-9 . TGTGCCAGCAGCTTCTGGGGGGAGCCATCCTACGAGCAGTACTTC CASSFWGEPSYEQYF
TRBJ1-1 . TRBV18 . TGTGCCAGCTCACCATCTGCAGGGGCCTATGAAGCTTTCTTT CASSPSAGAYEAFF
TRBJ2-7 . TRBV23-1 . TGCGCCAGCAGTCCCCGGTTGAGGGACAGGAGACAGGGAGGGGTCAACGAGCAGTACTTC CASSPRLRDRRQGGVNEQYF
TRBJ1-3 . TRBV5-4 TRBD1 TGTGCCACACAGGGGTTTACGGCTGGAAACACCATATATTTT CATQGFTAGNTIYF
TRBJ1-5 . TRBV28 . TGTGCCAGCAGTTTCCGCACCGGGTCGGGCAATCAGCCCCAGCATTTT CASSFRTGSGNQPQHF
TRBJ2-1 . TRBV27 TRBD1 TGTGCCAGCAGTCTCTACAGGGGATCCTACAATGAGCAGTTCTTC CASSLYRGSYNEQFF
TRBJ2-7 . TRBV6-1 TRBD1 TGTGCCAGCAGCAAAGGGACAGGAGAGGCCTACGAGCAGTACTTC CASSKGTGEAYEQYF
TRBJ2-1 . TRBV4-3 . TGCGCCAGCAGCCAAATAGGTGGGCCCAAGCTCAATGAGCAGTTCTTC CASSQIGGPKLNEQFF
TRBJ2-3 once TRBV7-2 TRBD2 TGTGCCAGCAGCTCCTTTAGGGGAGGGAACACAGATACGCAGTATTTT CASSSFRGGNTDTQYF
TRBJ2-2 few TRBV4-1 TRBD1 TGCGCCAGCAGCCATGATGGACGGACAGGGGGGTACACCGGGGAGCTGTTTTTT CASSHDGRTGGYTGELFF
TRBJ1-2 once TRBV9 TRBD1 TGTGCCAGCAGCCCAAACAGGGGTGGCGGCTACACCTTC CASSPNRGGGYTF
TRBJ1-1 once TRBV30 . TGTGCCTGGAGGGGGGCGTTTACTGAAGCTTTCTTT CAWRGAFTEAFF
TRBJ2-1 . TRBV15 TRBD1 TGTGCCACCAGCAGTGGACAGGGGGCATTTAATGAGCAGTTCTTC CATSSGQGAFNEQFF
TRBJ2-1 . TRBV7-2 TRBD2 TGTGCCAGCCGACCCGGGACTAGCGGGACGAGTGAGCAGTTCTTC CASRPGTSGTSEQFF
TRBJ2-5 . TRBV9 TRBD2 TGTGCCAGCAGCGTAGGGAACGGGAGGGCGGAGACCCAGTACTTC CASSVGNGRAETQYF
TRBJ2-2 . TRBV7-6 . TGTGCCAGCAGCGATAGTTGGGGACACAACACGAACACCGGGGAGCTGTTTTTT CASSDSWGHNTNTGELFF
TRBJ2-1 . TRBV27 . TGTGCCAGCAGTGTGTCGGGCTACAATGAGCAGTTCTTC CASSVSGYNEQFF
TRBJ1-2 . TRBV18 . TGTGCCAGCTCACCCGGACAGACCACTAACTATGGCTACACCTTC CASSPGQTTNYGYTF
TRBJ2-7 . TRBV27 TRBD2 TGTGCCAGCAGTTTACGGACTAGCGGGAGCGTCGAGCAGTACTTC CASSLRTSGSVEQYF
TRBJ2-5 . TRBV7-2 TRBD2 TGTGCCAGCAGCGCGCTAGCGGGGGGGCAGTGGGAGACCCAGTACTTC CASSALAGGQWETQYF
TRBJ1-2 . TRBV19 . TGTGCCAGTACCCCAGACAGAACCTATGGCTACACCTTC CASTPDRTYGYTF
TRBJ1-1 . TRBV6-4 . TGTGCCAGCTCGCCCGAAATGGGACAAGGGAACACTGAAGCTTTCTTT CASSPEMGQGNTEAFF
TRBJ2-3 . TRBV12-2 . TGTGCAAGTCGCTTAAATAGACTACGCACAGATACGCAGTATTTT CASRLNRLRTDTQYF
TRBJ1-2 . TRBV19 . TGTGCCAGTAGTATTACAGGGTTGGGGGCGAACTATGGCTACACCTTC CASSITGLGANYGYTF
TRBJ2-1 . TRBV5-1 TRBD1 TGCGCCAGCAGCCTTGGCGGGACAGGGGGCGTCTCGGGTGAGCAGTTCTTC CASSLGGTGGVSGEQFF
TRBJ2-5 . TRBV30 TRBD2 TGTGCCTGGAGTACAGGACTAGCGGACTTCGGGGAGACCCAGTACTTC CAWSTGLADFGETQYF
TRBJ2-5 . TRBV12-5 . TGTGCTAGTGGTTTGGTACGGGAGACCCAGTACTTC CASGLVRETQYF
TRBJ2-2 once TRBV7-2 . TGTGCCAGCAGCCGCCGGGGGGCCCTTGGGACCGGGGAGCTGTTTTTT CASSRRGALGTGELFF
TRBJ1-3 . TRBV18 . TGTGCCAGCTCACCGAACAGGGCTGGAAACACCATATATTTT CASSPNRAGNTIYF
TRBJ2-7 . TRBV5-1 . TGCGCCAGCAGCTTGGTTGGAGACTACGAGCAGTACTTC CASSLVGDYEQYF
TRBJ2-1 . TRBV7-8 TRBD2 TGTGCCAGCAGCTTGCGGGAGGGCCCGGGCAATGAGCAGTTCTTC CASSLREGPGNEQFF
TRBJ2-2 . TRBV7-3 . TGTGCCAGCAGCTCGTCGGGGGCGAACACCGGGGAGCTGTTTTTT CASSSSGANTGELFF
TRBJ2-7 . TRBV30 TRBD1 TGTGCCTGGGGCCGGGACAGCTACGAGCAGTACTTC CAWGRDSYEQYF
TRBJ2-7 . TRBV7-2 . TGTGCCAGCAGCCCGGCCGGGCAGGGAAAGGACTACGAGCAGTACTTC CASSPAGQGKDYEQYF
TRBJ1-2 . TRBV18 TRBD1 TGTGCCAGCTCAGGCTCCGGGACAGGGGCCTATGGCTACACCTTC CASSGSGTGAYGYTF
TRBJ2-2 . TRBV5-1 TRBD2 TGCGCCAGCAGCTTGTTGGTGGGAGGGCCGCGGACCGGGGAGCTGTTTTTT CASSLLVGGPRTGELFF
TRBJ2-5 . TRBV2 TRBD2 TGTGCCAGCAGCATGCTGGGAGGGCAAGAGACCCAGTACTTC CASSMLGGQETQYF
TRBJ2-7 . TRBV7-6 TRBD1 TGTGCCAGCAGCAAGACAGGGGGCTCCTACGAGCAGTACTTC CASSKTGGSYEQYF